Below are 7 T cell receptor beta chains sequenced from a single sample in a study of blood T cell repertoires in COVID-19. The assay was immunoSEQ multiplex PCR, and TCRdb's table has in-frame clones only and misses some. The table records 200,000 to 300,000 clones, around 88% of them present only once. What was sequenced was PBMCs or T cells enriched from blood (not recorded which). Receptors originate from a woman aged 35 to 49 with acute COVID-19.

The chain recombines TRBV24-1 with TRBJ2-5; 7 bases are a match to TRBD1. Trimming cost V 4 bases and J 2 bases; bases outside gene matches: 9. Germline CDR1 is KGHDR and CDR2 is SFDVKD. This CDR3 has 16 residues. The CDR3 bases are TGTGCCACCAGTGACCCCACCGGGACAGAACAAGAGACCCAGTACTTC. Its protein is CATSDPTGTEQETQYF.

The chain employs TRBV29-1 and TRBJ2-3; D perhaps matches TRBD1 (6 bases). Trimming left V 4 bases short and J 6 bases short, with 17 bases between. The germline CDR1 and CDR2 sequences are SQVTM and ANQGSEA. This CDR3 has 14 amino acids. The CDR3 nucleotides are TGCAGCGTTGGCCCTGGAACAGGGATCGATACGCAGTATTTT. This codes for CSVGPGTGIDTQYF.

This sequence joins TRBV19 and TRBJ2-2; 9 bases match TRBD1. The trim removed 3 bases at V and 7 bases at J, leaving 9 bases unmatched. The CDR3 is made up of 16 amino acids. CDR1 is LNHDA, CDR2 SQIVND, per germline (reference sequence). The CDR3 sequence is CASSILEDRGDGELFF. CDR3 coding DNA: TGTGCCAGTAGTATTCTGGAGGACAGGGGTGACGGGGAGCTGTTTTTT.

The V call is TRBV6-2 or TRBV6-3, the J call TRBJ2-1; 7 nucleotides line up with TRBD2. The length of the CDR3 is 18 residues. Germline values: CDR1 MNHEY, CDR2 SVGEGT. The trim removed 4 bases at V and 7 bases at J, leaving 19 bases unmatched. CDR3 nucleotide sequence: TGTGCCAGCAGTTCAATGACGGGCGGGAGAGGCCATCGTAATGAGCAGTTCTTC. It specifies CASSSMTGGRGHRNEQFF.

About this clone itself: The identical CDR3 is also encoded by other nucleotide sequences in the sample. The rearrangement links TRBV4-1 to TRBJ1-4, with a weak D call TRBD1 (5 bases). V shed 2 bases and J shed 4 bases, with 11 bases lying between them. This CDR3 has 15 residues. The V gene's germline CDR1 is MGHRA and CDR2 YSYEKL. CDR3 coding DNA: TGCGCCAGCAGCCAAAGTGGGGCAAGTAATGAAAAACTGTTTTTT. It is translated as CASSQSGASNEKLFF.

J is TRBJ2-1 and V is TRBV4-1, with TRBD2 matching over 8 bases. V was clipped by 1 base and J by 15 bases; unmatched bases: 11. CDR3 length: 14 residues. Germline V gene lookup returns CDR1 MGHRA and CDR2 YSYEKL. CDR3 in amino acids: CASSQGAEGTRLFF. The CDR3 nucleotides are TGCGCCAGCAGCCAAGGAGCTGAAGGGACTAGGCTGTTCTTC.

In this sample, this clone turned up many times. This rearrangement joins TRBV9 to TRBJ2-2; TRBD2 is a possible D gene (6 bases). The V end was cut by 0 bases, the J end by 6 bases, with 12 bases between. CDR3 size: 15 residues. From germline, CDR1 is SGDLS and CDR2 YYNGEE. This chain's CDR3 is CASSVGLTGAGELFF. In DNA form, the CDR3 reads TGTGCCAGCAGCGTAGGACTCACGGGAGCCGGGGAGCTGTTTTTT.